This T cell receptor (beta chain) was obtained from a study of OX40 agonist ivuxolimab in advanced cancers. Germline V lookup: CDR1 MNHNS, CDR2 SASEGT. V was shortened by 6 bases and J by 3 bases, with 9 bases between the two germline ends. The CDR3 has 13 residues. Method: immunoSEQ multiplex PCR; TCRdb's copy keeps in-frame clones and lacks some. Here the sample spans roughly 92,000 clones, roughly nine tenths being singletons. V and J are TRBV6-1 and TRBJ1-5; no firm D call. The specimen was CD4+ or CD8+ T cells sorted from blood, collected in a trial of the OX40 agonist ivuxolimab. This TCR came from an adult with an advanced solid tumor such as melanoma, head and neck, liver or kidney cancer. The chain's CDR3 is CASSKGFNQPQHF. The CDR3 DNA reads as TGTGCCAGCAGCAAGGGATTCAATCAGCCCCAGCATTTT.